This T cell receptor (beta chain) originates from a study of CD8+ T cells in alopecia areata. Whole-study results and caveats: Researchers report lesional scalp, most notably alopecia totalis/universalis, outstripped normal scalp in clonality. Shared TCR sequences were less clear between patients than in mice, possibly partly from HLA diversity.

RNA extraction was followed by reverse transcription into cDNA, which acted as the sequencing template. Method: immunoSEQ multiplex PCR; TCRdb's copy keeps in-frame clones and lacks some. The sample consists of approximately 98,000 clones, about 60% of them appearing once. Alopecia areata patients gave lesional scalp punch biopsies and peripheral blood samples. Separation by sorting yielded CD4+ and CD8+ T cells from PBMCs. Concerning this clone: Its matching antigen is unknown.

With 0 bases removed from V and 0 bases from J, the gap between germline ends came to 6 bases. The CDR3 has 15 amino acids. Looked up from germline, CDR1 is LNHNV and CDR2 is YYDKDF (reference sequence). This chain uses TRBV15 with TRBJ2-1, with D possibly being TRBD1 (6 bases). The material sequenced was NKG2D-low CD8+ T cells sorted from blood. The sequence came from a human donor with alopecia areata. The chain's CDR3 is CATSRDRGSYNEQFF. DNA for the CDR3: TGTGCCACCAGCAGAGACAGGGGCTCCTACAATGAGCAGTTCTTC.